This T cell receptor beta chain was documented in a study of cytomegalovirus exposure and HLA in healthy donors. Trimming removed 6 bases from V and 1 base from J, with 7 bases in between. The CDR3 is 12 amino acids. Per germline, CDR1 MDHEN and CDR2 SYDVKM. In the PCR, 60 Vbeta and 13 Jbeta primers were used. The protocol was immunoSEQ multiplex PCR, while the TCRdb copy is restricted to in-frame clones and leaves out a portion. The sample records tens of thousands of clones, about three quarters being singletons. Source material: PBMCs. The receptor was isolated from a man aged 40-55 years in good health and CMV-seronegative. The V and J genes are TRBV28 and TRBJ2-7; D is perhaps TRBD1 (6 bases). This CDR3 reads CASSRGSYEQYF. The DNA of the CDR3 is TGTGCCAGCAGCAGGGGTTCCTACGAGCAGTACTTC. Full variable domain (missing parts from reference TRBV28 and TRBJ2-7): DVKVTQSSRYLVKRTGEKVFLECVQDMDHENMFWYRQDPGLGLRLIYFSYDVKMKEKGDIPEGYSVSREKKERFSLILESASTNQTSMYLCASSRGSYEQYFGPGTRLTVT.